Listed here are 19 T cell receptor beta chains from one sample, sequenced in a study of identical twins. TCRdb redid the calling of the 5' RACE reads with MiXCR, one entry per CDR3 protein. The table lists roughly 250,000 distinct CDR3 sequences, 7.5% of them singletons. Separately, the same data were catalogued under a study of yellow fever vaccine responses in identical twins.

The sequenced material came from CD8+ T cells sorted from blood. Source of these receptors: a woman between 18 and 29 years old in good health.

V usage is TRBV19 and J usage is TRBJ2-5; tentatively, D is TRBD1 (5 bases). The CDR3 spans 15 residues. V lost 0 bases and J lost 5, with 13 bases in between. The germline gives CDR1 LNHDA, CDR2 SQIVND (reference sequence). In DNA form, the CDR3 reads TGTGCCAGTAGTATAGACCCAGGGTCCGGGGAGACCCAGTACTTC. Protein sequence: CASSIDPGSGETQYF.

The rearrangement joins TRBV7-2 to TRBJ2-7; D unresolved. The V end lost 5 bases, the J end lost 0 bases, and 23 bases lay between the germline ends. The CDR3 is 18 amino acids. Germline loops: CDR1 SGHTA, CDR2 FQGNSA. CDR3 bases: TGTGCCAGCAGCCCTAAGTTCTTGGTGGCAGGCCCCTCCTACGAGCAGTACTTC. It specifies CASSPKFLVAGPSYEQYF.

This clonotype was counted only a few times. This chain uses TRBV27 with TRBJ1-2, with D tentatively TRBD1 (5 bases). The CDR3 totals 15 residues. The ends were cut back, 6 bases at V and 4 bases at J, with 18 bases in the middle. Germline assignment: CDR1 MNHEY and CDR2 SMNVEV (reference sequence). The CDR3 sequence is CASRRGDGQFYGYTF. CDR3 sequence (DNA): TGTGCCAGCAGACGGGGGGACGGCCAGTTCTATGGCTACACCTTC.

This clonotype was seen at least ten times. The gene calls are TRBV11-2 and TRBJ2-1; 7 bases line up with TRBD2. V lost 2 bases, J lost 2 bases, and 15 bases stayed unmatched. Germline V CDR1 and CDR2: SGHAT, FQNNGV. This CDR3 has 19 residues. Here the CDR3 reads CASSLPPWASGDTYNEQFF. The CDR3 region has the DNA TGTGCCAGCAGCTTACCCCCCTGGGCTAGCGGAGACACCTACAATGAGCAGTTCTTC. The complete variable domain, with remaining parts taken from reference TRBV11-2 and TRBJ2-1, reads EAGVAQSPRYKIIEKRQSVAFWCNPISGHATLYWYQQILGQGPKLLIQFQNNGVVDDSQLPKDRFSAERLKGVDSTLKIQPAKLEDSAVYLCASSLPPWASGDTYNEQFFGPGTRLTVL.

This clonotype was seen many times. The genes are TRBV4-2 and TRBJ2-1; 10 nucleotides match TRBD2. The CDR3 sequence is 16 residues long. The germline V gene has CDR1 LGHNA and CDR2 YNFKEQ. The ends lost 0 bases at V and 9 bases at J; junction bases unmatched: 8. CDR3 loop: CASSQEGTSEGGEQFF. CDR3 in DNA: TGTGCCAGCAGCCAAGAAGGGACTAGCGAGGGCGGTGAGCAGTTCTTC.

This clonotype was seen repeatedly, ten times or more. CDR3 DNA: TGTGCCAGCAGCTTAGAAGTGTACAATGAGCAGTTCTTC. Protein sequence: CASSLEVYNEQFF. The gene calls are TRBV7-8 and TRBJ2-1; no clear D. The germline V gene has CDR1 SGHVS and CDR2 FQNEAQ. V was cut by 1 base and J by 4 bases, with 5 bases left in between. There are 13 residues in the CDR3.

The genes are TRBV5-1 and TRBJ1-4; 9 nucleotides agree with TRBD1. CDR1 and CDR2 (germline): SGHRS, YFSETQ. The CDR3 covers 16 residues. Trimming took 1 base from V and 3 from J; bases not matched to a gene: 4. The chain's CDR3 is CASSLRDRVPNEKLFF. The CDR3 DNA sequence: TGCGCCAGCAGCTTGAGGGACAGGGTCCCTAATGAAAAACTGTTTTTT.

This clonotype was seen at least ten times. V usage is TRBV7-4 and J usage is TRBJ2-5, with 7 bases matching TRBD1. The CDR3 spans 13 residues. V lost 5 bases, J lost 3 bases, and 3 bases stayed unmatched. The germline V gene has CDR1 SGHVT and CDR2 SQSDAQ. The CDR3 DNA is TGTGCCAGCAGCAAGACAGGGAAAGAGACCCAGTACTTC. It is translated as CASSKTGKETQYF.

There are a few counts of this clonotype. This chain joins TRBV11-2 and TRBJ2-3; D perhaps matches TRBD1 (5 bases). CDR1 SGHAT and CDR2 FQNNGV come from the germline V gene. There are 17 residues in the CDR3. Trimming took 4 bases from V and 2 from J, leaving 19 bases between them. The CDR3 loop reads CASSSPREGAYTDTQYF. DNA for the CDR3: TGTGCCAGCAGCTCCCCAAGGGAAGGGGCTTACACAGATACGCAGTATTTT.

The chain uses TRBV29-1 and TRBJ1-2, with D tentatively TRBD1 (5 bases). The CDR3 runs 12 residues. Germline V lookup: CDR1 SQVTM, CDR2 ANQGSEA. V was clipped by 7 bases and J by 0 bases, with 9 bases between them. The CDR3 spells CSAGTANYGYTF. The CDR3 DNA is TGCAGCGCTGGGACGGCTAACTATGGCTACACCTTC.

This clonotype has just a few counts. This chain joins TRBV20-1 and TRBJ1-5, with no clear D. The CDR3 length is 13 residues. Germline CDR1 and CDR2: DFQATT and SNEGSKA (reference sequence). The ends were cut back, 3 bases at V and 6 bases at J, with 12 bases in the middle. The CDR3: CSASNGMGQPQHF. The CDR3 bases are TGCAGTGCTAGTAATGGGATGGGTCAGCCCCAGCATTTT.

This clonotype was counted a few times. This sequence joins TRBV20-1 and TRBJ2-7; D is perhaps TRBD1 or TRBD2 (7 bases each). This CDR3 contains 16 residues. Deletions cut 7 bases from V and 2 bases from J, with 24 bases between. From germline, CDR1 is DFQATT and CDR2 SNEGSKA (reference sequence). CDR3 residues: CSGQGDREGSPYEQYV. The CDR3 DNA sequence: TGCAGTGGACAGGGAGATAGGGAGGGGTCTCCCTACGAGCAGTACGTC.

This clonotype was seen ten or more times. This chain connects TRBV13 to TRBJ1-1; D ambiguous. Deletions cut 7 bases from V and 3 bases from J, with 9 bases between. CDR1 and CDR2 (germline): PRHDT, FYEKMQ (reference sequence). The CDR3 sequence is 12 residues long. The CDR3 here is CASTVTDTEAFF. CDR3 bases: TGTGCCAGCACCGTCACGGACACTGAAGCTTTCTTT.

The chain uses TRBV4-1 and TRBJ2-7; D unclear. The length of the CDR3 is 14 residues. The germline V and J ends were trimmed by 0 bases and 5 bases, with 11 bases remaining between them. Germline V gives CDR1 MGHRA, CDR2 YSYEKL. CDR3 protein: CASSQDSMVDEQYF. CDR3 sequence (DNA): TGCGCCAGCAGCCAAGATAGTATGGTCGACGAGCAGTACTTC.

A note on this clonotype: A much bigger clone sits one base away, suggesting this may be a read error. The chain employs TRBV7-9 and TRBJ2-3, with D perhaps given as TRBD1 or TRBD2 (5 bases each). The CDR3 has 12 residues. Germline loops: CDR1 SEHNR, CDR2 FQNEAQ (reference sequence). The CDR3 DNA reads as TGTGCCATCAGCTCCGGGACCTGGGGGCAGTATTTT. It yields the protein CAISSGTWGQYF.

The V call is TRBV7-9, the J call TRBJ2-7; D uncertain. The V gene's germline CDR1 is SEHNR and CDR2 FQNEAQ (reference sequence). The CDR3 has 10 amino acids. V was pared by 5 bases and J by 12 bases, with 11 bases between. CDR3: CASSPLIGYF. DNA for the CDR3: TGTGCCAGCAGCCCTCTCATTGGGTACTTC. Combining the CDR3 with reference TRBV7-9 and TRBJ2-7 gives the whole variable domain DTGVSQNPRHKITKRGQNVTFRCDPISEHNRLYWYRQTLGQGPEFLTYFQNEAQLEKSRLLSDRFSAERPKGSFSTLEIQRTEQGDSAMYLCASSPLIGYFGPGTRLTVT.

This clonotype has a handful of counts. The rearrangement joins TRBV6-5 to TRBJ2-7; D may match TRBD1 or TRBD2 (5 bases each). V gave up 0 bases and J gave up 6 bases, with 15 bases separating them. Germline V gene sequence: CDR1 MNHEY, CDR2 SVGAGI. The CDR3 is 15 residues long. CDR3 in DNA: TGTGCCAGCAGTTACTCGGGACGAGCTTCGTCCGAGCAGTACTTC. Translating it yields CASSYSGRASSEQYF.

This clonotype came up many times. The chain has TRBV4-1 and TRBJ1-3; D call uncertain. The CDR3 consists of 14 residues. V was pared by 0 bases and J by 6 bases, with 9 bases between. CDR1 and CDR2 (germline): MGHRA, YSYEKL. The CDR3 spells CASSQERTKNTIYF. DNA of the CDR3: TGCGCCAGCAGCCAAGAACGCACGAAAAACACCATATATTTT.

This clonotype occurred many times. CDR3 residues: CATRSDTQYF. The CDR3 bases are TGTGCCACGCGGTCAGATACGCAGTATTTT. The chain combines TRBV28 with TRBJ2-3; no firm D call. The V and J ends lost 10 bases and 4 bases respectively, with 6 bases between them. The germline V gene has CDR1 MDHEN and CDR2 SYDVKM. This CDR3 has 10 amino acids.